The T cell receptor beta chain described here comes from a study of blood T cell repertoires in COVID-19. About the study: Whether acute or convalescent, the COVID-19 samples came from the United States, Italy and Spain. Sources were T cells, B-cell-depleted T cells, or PBMCs; the material itself was cDNA or gDNA.

The method was immunoSEQ multiplex PCR; TCRdb's version includes in-frame clones alone and lacks a portion of them. This sample has under 150,000 clones, with more than 80% found just once. From germline, CDR1 is LNHDA and CDR2 SQIVND (reference sequence). The CDR3 sequence is 13 residues long. Trimming took 4 bases from V and 3 from J; bases not matched to a gene: 3. This sequence was found in a woman in her forties with acute or convalescent COVID-19. Source material: peripheral blood. V is TRBV19 and J is TRBJ2-7, with TRBD2 matching over 7 bases. The CDR3, as DNA: TGTGCCAGTAGTACCCGGGGGGACTACGAGCAGTACTTC. Residues: CASSTRGDYEQYF. The full variable domain, rest sourced from reference TRBV19 and TRBJ2-7, is DGGITQSPKYLFRKEGQNVTLSCEQNLNHDAMYWYRQDPGQGLRLIYYSQIVNDFQKGDIAEGYSVSREKKESFPLTVTSAQKNPTAFYLCASSTRGDYEQYFGPGTRLTVT.